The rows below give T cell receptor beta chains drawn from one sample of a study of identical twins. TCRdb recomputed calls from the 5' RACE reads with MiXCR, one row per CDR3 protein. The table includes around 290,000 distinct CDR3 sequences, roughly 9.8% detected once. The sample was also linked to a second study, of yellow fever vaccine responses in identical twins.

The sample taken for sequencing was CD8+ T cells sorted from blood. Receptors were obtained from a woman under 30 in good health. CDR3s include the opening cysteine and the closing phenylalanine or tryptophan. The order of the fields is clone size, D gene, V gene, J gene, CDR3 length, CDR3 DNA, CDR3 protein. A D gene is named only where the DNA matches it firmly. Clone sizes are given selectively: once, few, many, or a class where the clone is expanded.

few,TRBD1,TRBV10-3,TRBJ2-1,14,TGTGCCATCAGCCACGGGACAGATCACAATGAGCAGTTCTTC,CAISHGTDHNEQFF
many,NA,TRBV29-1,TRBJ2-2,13,TGCAGCGTAACTCACACGAACACCGGGGAGCTGTTTTTT,CSVTHTNTGELFF
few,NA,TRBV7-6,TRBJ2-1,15,TGTGCCAGCAGCTTTAGAGAGGGTCCCTACAATGAGCAGTTCTTC,CASSFREGPYNEQFF
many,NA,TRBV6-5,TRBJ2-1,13,TGTGCCAGCAGTTACAGGTCCTACAATGAGCAGTTCTTC,CASSYRSYNEQFF
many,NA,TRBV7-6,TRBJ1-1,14,TGTGCCAGCAGCTTAGACAGGACGAACACTGAAGCTTTCTTT,CASSLDRTNTEAFF
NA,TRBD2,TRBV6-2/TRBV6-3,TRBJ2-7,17,TGTGCCAGCAGTTACTCGCCGGGACTAGCGCTGCCCTGGGAGCAGTACTTC,CASSYSPGLALPWEQYF
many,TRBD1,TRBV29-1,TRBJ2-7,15,TGCAGCGTTGATGAAGGACAGGGGCACTCCTACGAGCAGTACTTC,CSVDEGQGHSYEQYF
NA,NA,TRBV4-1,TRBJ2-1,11,TGCGCCTGCGGGGCATACAATGAGCAGTTCTTC,CACGAYNEQFF
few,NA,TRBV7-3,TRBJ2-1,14,TGTGCCAGCAGCTCAATCTTGGGGGGCGGGGAGCAGTTCTTC,CASSSILGGGEQFF
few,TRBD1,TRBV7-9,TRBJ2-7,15,TGTGCCAGCAGCTCATTGGGACAGGGGAACGACGAGCAGTACTTC,CASSSLGQGNDEQYF
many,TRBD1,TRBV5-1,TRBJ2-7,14,TGCGCCAGCAGCTTGTGGGACAGCTCCTACGAGCAGTACTTC,CASSLWDSSYEQYF
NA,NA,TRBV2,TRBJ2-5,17,TGTGCCAGCAGTGAAGGCAGGGGAAATGTTCATCAAGAGACCCAGTACTTC,CASSEGRGNVHQETQYF
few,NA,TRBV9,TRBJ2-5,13,TGTGCCAGCAGCGTTGAACATTCAGAGACCCAGTACTTC,CASSVEHSETQYF
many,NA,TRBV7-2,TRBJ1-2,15,TGTGCCAGCAGCTTAGTTGGGGAAATACTCTATGGCTACACCTTC,CASSLVGEILYGYTF
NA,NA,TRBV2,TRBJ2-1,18,TGTGCCAGCAGCGAAGGGGCCCAAGGATTGAGCTCCTACAATGAGCAGTTCTTC,CASSEGAQGLSSYNEQFF
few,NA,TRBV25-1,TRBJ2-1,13,TGTGCCAGCAGTCCGCTAGGATACCATGAGCAGTTCTTC,CASSPLGYHEQFF
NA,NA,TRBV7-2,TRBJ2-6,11,TGTGCCAGCAGCTTCTCAGCCGTCCTGACTTTC,CASSFSAVLTF
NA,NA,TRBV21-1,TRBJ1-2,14,TGTGCCAGCAGCAACGGAGGACAGGCCTATGGCTACACCTTC,CASSNGGQAYGYTF
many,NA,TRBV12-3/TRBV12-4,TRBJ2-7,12,TGTGCCAGCAGTGTGTCGGCCTACGAGCAGTACTTC,CASSVSAYEQYF
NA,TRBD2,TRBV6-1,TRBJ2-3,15,TGTGCCAGCAGTCCAACTAGCGGGGGACGAGATACGCAGTATTTT,CASSPTSGGRDTQYF
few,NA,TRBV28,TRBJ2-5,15,TGTGCCAGCAGGCAAACAGGGACCCAAGAAGAGACCCAGTACTTC,CASRQTGTQEETQYF
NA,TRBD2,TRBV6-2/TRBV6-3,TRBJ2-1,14,TGTGCCAGCAGTCCACTGGCGGGAGTTGATGAGCAGTTCTTC,CASSPLAGVDEQFF
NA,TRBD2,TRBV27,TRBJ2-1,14,TGTGCCAGCAGTTTGGCTAGCGGGGAAAATGAGCAGTTCTTC,CASSLASGENEQFF
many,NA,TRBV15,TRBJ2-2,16,TGTGCCACCAGCAGAGATTTTGGCGGAAACACCGGGGAGCTGTTTTTT,CATSRDFGGNTGELFF
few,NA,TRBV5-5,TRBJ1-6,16,TGTGCCAGCAGCAATCACAGGGACTCCTATAATTCACCCCTCCACTTT,CASSNHRDSYNSPLHF
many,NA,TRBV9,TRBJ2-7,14,TGTGCCAGCAGCACCTCAGGGAGCTCCTACGAGCAGTACTTC,CASSTSGSSYEQYF
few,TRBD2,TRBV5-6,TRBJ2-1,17,TGTGCCAGCAGCTTGGTGGTGGCTAGCGGGGGCTACAATGAGCAGTTCTTC,CASSLVVASGGYNEQFF
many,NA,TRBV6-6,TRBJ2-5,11,TGTGCCAGCATTCAACAAGAGACCCAGTACTTC,CASIQQETQYF
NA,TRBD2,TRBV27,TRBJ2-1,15,TGTGCCAGTCCTCATAGCGGGGCGGGGTACAATGAGCAGTTCTTC,CASPHSGAGYNEQFF
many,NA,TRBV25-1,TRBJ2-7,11,TGTGCCAGCCCCGGGGGTAACGAGCAGTACTTC,CASPGGNEQYF
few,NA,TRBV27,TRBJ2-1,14,TGTGCCAGCAGTCCCAAGGGCCCGATAAATGAGCAGTTCTTC,CASSPKGPINEQFF
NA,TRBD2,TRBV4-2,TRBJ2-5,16,TGTGCCAGCAGTAAAGAGCGGGGGGCCCCATCGGAGACCCAGTACTTC,CASSKERGAPSETQYF
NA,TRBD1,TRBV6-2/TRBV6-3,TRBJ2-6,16,TGTGCCAGCATACAGGGGTCCCTTTCTGGGGCCAACGTCCTGACTTTC,CASIQGSLSGANVLTF
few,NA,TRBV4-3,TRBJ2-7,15,TGCGCCAGCAGCCAAGATCTCTGGGCTCCCTACGAGCAGTACTTC,CASSQDLWAPYEQYF
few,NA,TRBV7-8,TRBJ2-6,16,TGTGCCAGCAGCTCCCTTTGGAGCTCTGGGGCCAACGTCCTGACTTTC,CASSSLWSSGANVLTF
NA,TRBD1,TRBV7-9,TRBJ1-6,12,TGTGCCAGCAGCCTCAGGGGGCTGTCCCTCCACTTT,CASSLRGLSLHF
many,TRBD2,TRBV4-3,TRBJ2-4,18,TGCGCCAGCAGCCAGTGGATGGGGACTAGCGGGAGCGGGGACATTCAGTACTTC,CASSQWMGTSGSGDIQYF
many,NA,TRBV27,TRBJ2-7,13,TGTGCCAGCAGTTTCCAGGGTTCCTACGAGCAGTACTTC,CASSFQGSYEQYF
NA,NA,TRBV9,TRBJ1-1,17,TGTGCCAGCAGCGTAACCCGGGACATCAAAGCTAGGACTGAAGCTTTCTTT,CASSVTRDIKARTEAFF
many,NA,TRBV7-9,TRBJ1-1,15,TGTGCCAGCAGCCCCATGATGGGGATGGGCACTGAAGCTTTCTTT,CASSPMMGMGTEAFF
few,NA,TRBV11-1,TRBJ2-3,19,TGTGCCAGCAGCCAGTCGTGGTCCGTAGCGGACTCTAGCACAGATACGCAGTATTTT,CASSQSWSVADSSTDTQYF
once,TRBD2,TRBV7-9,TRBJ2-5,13,TGTGCCAGCAGCGGGACTAGCGAGGAGTCCCAGTACTTC,CASSGTSEESQYF
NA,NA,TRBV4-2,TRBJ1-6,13,TGTGCCAGCAGCCGACCGGGGGTTTCACCCCTCCACTTT,CASSRPGVSPLHF
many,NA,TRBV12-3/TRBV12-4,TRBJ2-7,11,TGTGCCAGCGGCCCCCTCCACGAGCAGTACTTC,CASGPLHEQYF
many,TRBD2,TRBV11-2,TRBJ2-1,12,TGTGCCAGCAGCTTAGGGGGACTAGCCAAGTTCTTC,CASSLGGLAKFF
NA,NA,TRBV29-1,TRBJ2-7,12,TGCAGCGTTGCAGATTATCCGTACGAGCAGTACTTC,CSVADYPYEQYF